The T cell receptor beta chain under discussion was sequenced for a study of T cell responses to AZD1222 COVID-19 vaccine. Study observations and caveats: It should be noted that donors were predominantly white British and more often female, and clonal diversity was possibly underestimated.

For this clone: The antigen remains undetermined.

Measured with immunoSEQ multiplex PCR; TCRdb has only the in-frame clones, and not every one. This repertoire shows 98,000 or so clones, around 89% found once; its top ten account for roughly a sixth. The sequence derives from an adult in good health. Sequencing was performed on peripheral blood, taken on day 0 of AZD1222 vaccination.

The CDR3 sequence is CASSILVGSGEQFF. The DNA for the CDR3 is TGTGCCAGCAGCATTTTAGTCGGGTCTGGGGAGCAGTTCTTC. The J gene is TRBJ2-1, the V gene TRBV21-1; TRBD2, as called in the table, went unchecked against the DNA. TRBV21-1 is a recognized pseudogene. This CDR3 spans 14 amino acids.